Listed below are T cell receptor beta chains from one sample, sequenced in a study of immune evolution from preneoplasia to lung adenocarcinoma. The repertoire was sequenced with immunoSEQ multiplex PCR; TCRdb's copy has only in-frame clones and lacks some. The table records approximately 4,100 clones, roughly 80% of them present only once. The material sequenced was FFPE minimally invasive lung adenocarcinoma tissue. Every receptor here comes from a person aged 60 to 70 with lung adenocarcinoma. The CDR3 runs from the conserved cysteine through the conserved F or W.

TRBJ1-1	TRBV19	CASSAWLGTEAFF
TRBJ1-1	TRBV10-3	CAISERGANTEAFF
TRBJ1-1	TRBV11-1	CASSLAGRGSGAFF
TRBJ2-5	TRBV20-1	CSANSQETQYF
TRBJ1-1	TRBV7-3	CASSLGWGTEAFF
TRBJ1-4	TRBV2	CASSAHRGTNEKLFF
TRBJ2-1	TRBV27	CASSWTGGYNEQFF
TRBJ2-7	TRBV4-1	CASSQAGTNWEQYF
TRBJ2-1	TRBV28	CASSLIRTDYNEQFF
TRBJ1-2	TRBV19	CASSITTNYGYTF
TRBJ2-7	TRBV27	CASSLKAHSYEQYF
.	TRBV30	CAWRRKGQPLRGSYEQYF
TRBJ2-7	TRBV11-1	CASSLALAGAYEQYF
TRBJ1-2	TRBV4-3	CASSQVARGSGYTF
TRBJ2-3	TRBV19	CASSIPGQGTGTQYF
TRBJ2-7	TRBV28	CASSLLAARSSYEQYF
TRBJ2-6	TRBV6-1	CASSVRLRGSGANVLTF
TRBJ2-2	TRBV4-3	CASSQGRTSGSPGELFF
TRBJ2-1	TRBV7-2	CASSLTRDRGRSEQFF
TRBJ2-3	TRBV7-2	CASSQRTDTQYF
TRBJ2-1	TRBV7-6	CASSLVTGDSAYNEQFF
TRBJ2-4	TRBV27	CASSHRLVAKNIQYF
TRBJ2-1	TRBV5-4	CASSLGRDRGGEQFF
TRBJ2-3	TRBV19	CASKDSGVTDTQYF
TRBJ2-7	TRBV7-9	CASSSSSLSEQYF
TRBJ2-3	TRBV6-5	CASRTSTDTQYF
TRBJ2-1	TRBV30	CAWTLSYNEQFF
TRBJ1-1	TRBV2	CASSELRGANTEAFF
TRBJ2-5	TRBV7-2	CASSPPPNRETQYF
TRBJ2-1	TRBV29-1	CSVGLAGRQFF
TRBJ1-1	TRBV20-1	CSASPARQAFF